These 13 T cell receptor beta chains were sequenced from one sample in a study of T cell repertoires in cytomegalovirus infection. TCRdb re-called the reads through MiXCR, storing one row per CDR3 protein. This table holds roughly 120,000 distinct CDR3 sequences, roughly a third found once. The antigens for these receptors are not known. This specimen consisted of CD8+ T cells from cultured PBMCs, obtained from culture after CMV antigen stimulation. Source of these receptors: a human donor in good health (CMV status not recorded). Some clones in this sample may be carry-over from other donors' samples.

This clonotype was detected only a few times. The J gene is TRBJ1-1, the V gene TRBV4-1; D is ambiguous. CDR1 and CDR2 (germline): MGHRA, YSYEKL. Trimming took 4 bases from V and 1 from J, leaving 13 bases between them. The CDR3 is 15 residues long. CDR3: CASSPYEDGNTEAFF. CDR3 sequence (DNA): TGCGCCAGCAGCCCTTACGAGGACGGGAACACTGAAGCTTTCTTT.

This clonotype was seen ten or more times. This rearrangement joins TRBV12-5 to TRBJ1-2; D is ambiguous. V lost 10 bases to trimming and J lost 2 bases, with 11 bases between them. This CDR3 region has 12 residues. CDR1 is LGHNT, CDR2 FRNRAP, per germline. In nucleotides, the CDR3 is TGTGCTACTAAAGACACGAACTATGGCTACACCTTC. It is translated as CATKDTNYGYTF.

This clonotype was seen a handful of times. This sequence joins TRBV5-5 and TRBJ2-7, with TRBD1 as a possible D gene (5 bases). Germline CDR1 reads SGHKS; CDR2 reads YYEKEE (reference sequence). Trimming took off 6 bases at V and 0 bases at J, with 13 bases between the two ends. The CDR3 loop spans 14 amino acids. The CDR3 reads CASTLAGYSYEQYF. The CDR3, as DNA: TGTGCCAGCACCCTGGCAGGGTACTCCTACGAGCAGTACTTC.

This clonotype has a handful of counts. J is TRBJ2-3 and V is TRBV4-1; D is ambiguous. V was shortened by 6 bases and J by 10 bases, with 20 bases between the two germline ends. The CDR3 covers 14 residues. Germline values: CDR1 MGHRA, CDR2 YSYEKL. This CDR3 is CASSRQNGEYPQYF. CDR3 in DNA: TGCGCCAGCAGTCGTCAAAACGGCGAATATCCGCAGTATTTT.

The gene calls are TRBV7-9 and TRBJ2-1; D is perhaps TRBD1 (6 bases). With 8 bases removed from V and 4 bases from J, the gap between germline ends came to 9 bases. The germline CDR1 and CDR2 sequences are SEHNR and FQNEAQ (reference sequence). This CDR3 comprises 12 residues. In DNA, the CDR3 is TGTGCCAGCCGCGACAGGTACAATGAGCAGTTCTTC. Translated: CASRDRYNEQFF. Together with reference TRBV7-9 and TRBJ2-1, the CDR3 gives the full variable domain: DTGVSQNPRHKITKRGQNVTFRCDPISEHNRLYWYRQTLGQGPEFLTYFQNEAQLEKSRLLSDRFSAERPKGSFSTLEIQRTEQGDSAMYLCASRDRYNEQFFGPGTRLTVL.

The table lists this clonotype with a few counts. The chain is built from TRBV28 and TRBJ2-7; D may be TRBD1 or TRBD2 (5 bases each). The CDR3 covers 16 residues. Trimming shortened V by 5 bases and J by 1 base, and 18 bases separated the two germline ends. CDR1 MDHEN and CDR2 SYDVKM come from the germline V gene. CDR3 DNA: TGTGCCAGCAGTCCGTCGGCCCGGGACCTGTCCTACGAGCAGTACTTC. Translation: CASSPSARDLSYEQYF.

In this sample, this clonotype turned up a few times. The chain carries TRBV7-9 and TRBJ2-7, with 8 nucleotides matching TRBD1. The germline V gene encodes CDR1 SEHNR and CDR2 FQNEAQ (reference sequence). Germline trimming cut 5 bases from V and 0 bases from J; bases unmatched to any gene: 12. The CDR3 runs to 17 residues. The CDR3 DNA is TGTGCCAGCAGCCAAACTGACAGGGGAACTAGCTCCTACGAGCAGTACTTC. This sequence encodes CASSQTDRGTSSYEQYF.

The chain has TRBV11-1 and TRBJ2-7, with D perhaps TRBD1 or TRBD2 (7 bases each). This CDR3 region has 14 residues. Trimming cost V 5 bases and J 3 bases, with 14 bases left between them. Germline CDR1 and CDR2: SGHAT and FQDESV (reference sequence). CDR3 nucleotides: TGTGCCAGCAGCGAGACAGGGAGGGTCTACGAGCAGTACTTC. Its protein is CASSETGRVYEQYF.

This clonotype appeared many times. The gene calls are TRBV18 and TRBJ1-2; D call uncertain. The CDR3 is made up of 16 amino acids. Germline V gene data show CDR1 as KGHSH and CDR2 as LQKENI. The V gene lost 3 bases and the J gene lost 1 base, with 15 bases spanning the gap. CDR3 nucleotide sequence: TGTGCCAGCTCACCTTCCCTAAGCAGCTTTAACTATGGCTACACCTTC. Protein product: CASSPSLSSFNYGYTF.

The table lists this clonotype with many counts. The rearrangement links TRBV9 to TRBJ1-5; D uncertain. The V end was cut by 0 bases, the J end by 6 bases, with 13 bases between. The germline V gene encodes CDR1 SGDLS and CDR2 YYNGEE. The CDR3 length is 15 residues. CDR3 in amino acids: CASSVDGRTSQPQHF. The CDR3 bases are TGTGCCAGCAGCGTAGATGGGCGTACGAGTCAGCCCCAGCATTTT.

CDR3 sequence reads: CATYSPQRPGKNQPQHF. Here the CDR3 DNA reads TGTGCCACCTACTCCCCCCAACGACCAGGGAAGAATCAGCCCCAGCATTTT. The chain recombines TRBV19 with TRBJ1-5, with TRBD1 as a possible D gene (5 bases). Trimming cost V 10 bases and J 4 bases, with 26 bases left between them. The CDR3 length is 17 residues. CDR1 is LNHDA, CDR2 SQIVND, per germline (reference sequence).

This chain links TRBV20-1 with TRBJ1-4; D possibly corresponds to TRBD1 (6 bases). The CDR3 sequence is 15 residues long. CDR1 DFQATT and CDR2 SNEGSKA come from the germline V gene (reference sequence). Trimming took 3 bases from V and 3 from J, leaving 14 bases between them. CDR3 sequence reads: CSASAFEGANEKLFF. The CDR3 nucleotides are TGCAGTGCTAGCGCATTTGAGGGGGCTAATGAAAAACTGTTTTTT.

This chain connects TRBV19 to TRBJ2-1; 9 bases are a match to TRBD2. V lost 3 bases, J lost 4 bases, and 4 bases stayed unmatched. This CDR3 is built from 15 residues. Germline lookup yields CDR1 LNHDA and CDR2 SQIVND (reference sequence). This chain's CDR3 is CASSMDSGGYNEQFF. CDR3 nucleotides: TGTGCCAGTAGTATGGATAGCGGGGGATACAATGAGCAGTTCTTC.